This T cell receptor (beta chain) is from a study of a mutant IDH1 vaccine in newly diagnosed glioma. As to time point: week 35, safety follow-up. The content of each vaccine dose was 300 ug of mutant IDH1 20-mer peptide, and topical imiquimod accompanied it. Of note for this clone: The antigen is undetermined.

Profiled with immunoSEQ multiplex PCR; TCRdb holds only in-frame clones, not every one. The sample has around 31,000 clones, more than 75% seen once. From germline, CDR1 is SGHDN and CDR2 FVKESK. Trimming cost V 4 bases and J 4 bases; bases outside gene matches: 4. There are 15 residues in the CDR3. The chain couples TRBV14 to TRBJ2-1; 10 bases align to TRBD2. Sequences were derived from PBMCs, sampled from a glioma patient whose treatment included an IDH1 peptide vaccine. This sequence was found in a woman aged 40 to 49 with glioma. The CDR3 DNA reads as TGTGCCAGCAGCCGGACTAGCGGAAATTACAATGAGCAGTTCTTC. The encoded protein is CASSRTSGNYNEQFF.